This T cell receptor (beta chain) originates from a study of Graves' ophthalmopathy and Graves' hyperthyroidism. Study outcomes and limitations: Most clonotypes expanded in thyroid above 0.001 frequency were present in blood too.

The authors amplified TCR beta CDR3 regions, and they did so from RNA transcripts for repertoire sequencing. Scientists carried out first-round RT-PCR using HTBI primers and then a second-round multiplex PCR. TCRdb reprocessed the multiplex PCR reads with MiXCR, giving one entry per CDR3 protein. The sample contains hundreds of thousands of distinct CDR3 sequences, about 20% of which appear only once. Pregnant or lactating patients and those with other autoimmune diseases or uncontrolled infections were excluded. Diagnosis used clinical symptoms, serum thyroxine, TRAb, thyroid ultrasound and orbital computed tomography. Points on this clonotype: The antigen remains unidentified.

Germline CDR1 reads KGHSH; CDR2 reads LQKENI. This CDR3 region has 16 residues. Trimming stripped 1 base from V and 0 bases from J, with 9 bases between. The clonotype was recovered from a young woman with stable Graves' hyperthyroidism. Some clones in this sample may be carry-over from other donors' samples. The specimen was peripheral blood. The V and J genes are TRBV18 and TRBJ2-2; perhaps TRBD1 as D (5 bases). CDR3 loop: CASSPRQGPNTGELFF. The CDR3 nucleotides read TGTGCCAGCTCACCACGCCAGGGCCCGAACACCGGGGAGCTGTTTTTT.